This TCR beta chain was found in a study of cytomegalovirus exposure and HLA in healthy donors. General study points: The listing of 150 or so TCR beta chains classed them as cytomegalovirus-associated. CMV antigen specificity of a few CMV-associated chains was confirmed in vitro. HLA alleles were associated with around 17,000 TCR beta sequences in a later analysis at 0.05 false discovery rate.

Trimming removed 0 bases at V and 1 base at J, with 6 bases between. This CDR3 has 13 amino acids. Germline values: CDR1 GTSNPN, CDR2 SVGIG (reference sequence). PCR was performed using 60 Vbeta and 13 Jbeta primers. This table comes from immunoSEQ multiplex PCR, and its TCRdb copy is limited to in-frame clones, with some not included. Of some 130,000 clones in the sample, almost 80% were seen once. As regards this clone: Its specificity is not known.

The V call is TRBV30, the J call TRBJ1-1; D is unclear. This clonotype originated in a man aged 18 to 29 in good health and CMV-seronegative. Sequencing used PBMCs. CDR3 in amino acids: CAWSVAPNTEAFF. The DNA for the CDR3 is TGTGCCTGGAGTGTGGCTCCGAACACTGAAGCTTTCTTT. Full variable domain (rest looked up from reference TRBV30 and TRBJ1-1): SQTIHQWPATLVQPVGSPLSLECTVEGTSNPNLYWYRQAAGRGLQLLFYSVGIGQISSEVPQNLSASRPQDRQFILSSKKLLLSDSGFYLCAWSVAPNTEAFFGQGTRLTVV.